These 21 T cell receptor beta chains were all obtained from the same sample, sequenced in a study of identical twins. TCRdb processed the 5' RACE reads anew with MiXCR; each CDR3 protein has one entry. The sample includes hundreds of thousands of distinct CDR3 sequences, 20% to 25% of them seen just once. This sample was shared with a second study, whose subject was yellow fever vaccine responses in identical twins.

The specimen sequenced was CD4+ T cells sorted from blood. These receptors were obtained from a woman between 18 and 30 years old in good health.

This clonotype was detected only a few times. For the CDR3, the DNA is TGTGCCAGCAAGTACGACAGCTACGAGCAGTACTTC. Its protein product is CASKYDSYEQYF. V and J are TRBV2 and TRBJ2-7; the D gene is possibly TRBD1 (5 bases). This CDR3 contains 12 residues. V shed 7 bases and J shed 3 bases, with 10 bases lying between them. Germline assignment: CDR1 SNHLY and CDR2 FYNNEI.

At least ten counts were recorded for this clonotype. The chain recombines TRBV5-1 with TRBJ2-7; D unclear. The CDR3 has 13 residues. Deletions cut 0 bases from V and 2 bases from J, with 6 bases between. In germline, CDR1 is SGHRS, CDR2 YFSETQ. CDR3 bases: TGCGCCAGCAGCTTGGACAGCACCTACGAGCAGTACTTC. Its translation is CASSLDSTYEQYF.

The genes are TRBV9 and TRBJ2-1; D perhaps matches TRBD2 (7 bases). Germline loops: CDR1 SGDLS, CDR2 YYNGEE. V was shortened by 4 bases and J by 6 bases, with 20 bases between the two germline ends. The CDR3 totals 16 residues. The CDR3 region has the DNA TGTGCCAGCAGCAAGGGGGGGGCCCCGACAGGCAATGAGCAGTTCTTC. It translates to CASSKGGAPTGNEQFF.

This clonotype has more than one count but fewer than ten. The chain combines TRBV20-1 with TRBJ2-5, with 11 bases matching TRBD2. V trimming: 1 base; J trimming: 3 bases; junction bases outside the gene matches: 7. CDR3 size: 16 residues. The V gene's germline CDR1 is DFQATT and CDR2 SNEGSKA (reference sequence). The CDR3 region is CSARGRPSGRKETQYF. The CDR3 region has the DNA TGCAGTGCTAGAGGTCGGCCTAGCGGGAGGAAAGAGACCCAGTACTTC.

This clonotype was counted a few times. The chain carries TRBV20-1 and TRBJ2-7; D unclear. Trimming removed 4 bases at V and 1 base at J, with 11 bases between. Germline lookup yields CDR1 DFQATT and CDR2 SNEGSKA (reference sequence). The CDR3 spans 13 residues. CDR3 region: CSANYVTSYEQYF. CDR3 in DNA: TGCAGTGCTAATTATGTTACGTCCTACGAGCAGTACTTC.

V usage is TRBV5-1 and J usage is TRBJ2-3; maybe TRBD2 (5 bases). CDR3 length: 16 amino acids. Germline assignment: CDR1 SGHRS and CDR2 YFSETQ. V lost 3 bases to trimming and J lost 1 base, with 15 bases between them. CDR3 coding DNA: TGCGCCAGCAGCTCTCAGATCGCGGGTGGCACAGATACGCAGTATTTT. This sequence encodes CASSSQIAGGTDTQYF.

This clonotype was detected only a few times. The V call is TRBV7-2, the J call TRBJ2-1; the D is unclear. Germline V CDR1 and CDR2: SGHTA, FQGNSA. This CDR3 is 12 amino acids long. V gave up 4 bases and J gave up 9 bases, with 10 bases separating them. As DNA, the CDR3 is TGTGCCAGCAGCTCTAATAATCTTGAGCAGTTCTTC. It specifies CASSSNNLEQFF.

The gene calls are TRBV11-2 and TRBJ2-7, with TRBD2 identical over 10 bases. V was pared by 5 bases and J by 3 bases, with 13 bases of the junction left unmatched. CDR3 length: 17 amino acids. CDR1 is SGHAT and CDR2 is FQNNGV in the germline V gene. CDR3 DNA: TGTGCCAGCAGCCCCGACCAGCCTACTAGCGGGAACTACGAGCAGTACTTC. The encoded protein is CASSPDQPTSGNYEQYF.

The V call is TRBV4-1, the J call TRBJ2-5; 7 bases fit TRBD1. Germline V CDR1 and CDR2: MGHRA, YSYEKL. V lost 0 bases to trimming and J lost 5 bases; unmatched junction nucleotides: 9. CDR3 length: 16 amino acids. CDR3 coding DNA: TGCGCCAGCAGCCAAGATCCCAGGGGGACCCGGGAGACCCAGTACTTC. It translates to CASSQDPRGTRETQYF.

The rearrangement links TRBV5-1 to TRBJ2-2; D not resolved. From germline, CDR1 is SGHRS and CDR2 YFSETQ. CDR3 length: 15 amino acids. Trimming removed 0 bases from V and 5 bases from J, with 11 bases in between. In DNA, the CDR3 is TGCGCCAGCAGCTTGGAGCGTTCAGGAACCGGGGAGCTGTTTTTT. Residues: CASSLERSGTGELFF.

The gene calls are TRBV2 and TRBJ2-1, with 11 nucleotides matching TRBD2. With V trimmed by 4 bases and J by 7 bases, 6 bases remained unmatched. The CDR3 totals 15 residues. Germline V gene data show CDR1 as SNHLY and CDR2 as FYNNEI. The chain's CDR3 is CASSATSGATNEQFF. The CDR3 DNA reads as TGTGCCAGCAGTGCGACTAGCGGGGCGACTAATGAGCAGTTCTTC.

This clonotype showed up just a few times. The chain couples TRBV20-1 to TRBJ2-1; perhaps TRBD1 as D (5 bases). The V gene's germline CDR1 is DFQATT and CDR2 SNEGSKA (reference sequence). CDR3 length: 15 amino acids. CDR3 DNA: TGCAGACCGAAGCAGACAGACCAGGTTGACAATGAGCAGTTCTTC. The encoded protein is CRPKQTDQVDNEQFF.

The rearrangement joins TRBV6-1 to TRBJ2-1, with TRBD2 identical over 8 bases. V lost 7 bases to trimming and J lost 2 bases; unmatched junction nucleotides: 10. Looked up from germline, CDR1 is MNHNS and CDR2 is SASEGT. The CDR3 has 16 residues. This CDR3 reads CASTWSGSMAYNEQFF. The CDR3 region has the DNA TGTGCCAGCACCTGGAGCGGGAGCATGGCCTACAATGAGCAGTTCTTC.

The CDR3 loop reads CASSRQGWGTDTQYF. In DNA, the CDR3 is TGTGCCAGCAGTAGACAGGGGTGGGGCACAGATACGCAGTATTTT. The chain is built from TRBV25-1 and TRBJ2-3; 8 bases line up with TRBD1. Germline loops: CDR1 MGHDK, CDR2 SYGVNS. Trimming took 5 bases from V and 1 from J; bases not matched to a gene: 5. The CDR3 runs 15 residues.

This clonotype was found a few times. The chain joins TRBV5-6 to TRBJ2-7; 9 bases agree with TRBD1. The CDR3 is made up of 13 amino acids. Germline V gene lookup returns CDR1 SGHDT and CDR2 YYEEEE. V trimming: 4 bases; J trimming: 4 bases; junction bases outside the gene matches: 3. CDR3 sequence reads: CASSPDRGYEQYV. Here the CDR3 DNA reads TGTGCCAGCAGCCCGGACAGGGGTTACGAGCAGTACGTC.

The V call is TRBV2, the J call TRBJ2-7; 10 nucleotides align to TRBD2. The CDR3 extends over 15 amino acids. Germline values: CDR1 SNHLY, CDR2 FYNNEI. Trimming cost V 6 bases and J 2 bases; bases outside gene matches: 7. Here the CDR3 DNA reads TGTGCCAGCAGGGAGAGGACTAGCGGAACCTACGAGCAGTACTTC. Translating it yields CASRERTSGTYEQYF.

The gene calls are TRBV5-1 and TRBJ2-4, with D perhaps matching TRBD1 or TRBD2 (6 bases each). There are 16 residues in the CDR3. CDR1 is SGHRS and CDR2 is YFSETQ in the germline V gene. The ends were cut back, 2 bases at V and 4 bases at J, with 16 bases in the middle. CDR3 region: CASSFLGGQGKNIQYF. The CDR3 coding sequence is TGCGCCAGCAGCTTCTTAGGGGGGCAGGGGAAAAACATTCAGTACTTC.

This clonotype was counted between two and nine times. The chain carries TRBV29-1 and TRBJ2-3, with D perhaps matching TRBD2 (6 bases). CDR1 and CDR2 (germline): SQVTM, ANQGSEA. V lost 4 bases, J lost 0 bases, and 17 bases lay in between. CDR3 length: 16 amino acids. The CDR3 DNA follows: TGCAGCGTTGTCGGTAGCGGTAAAACTAGCACAGATACGCAGTATTTT. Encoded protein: CSVVGSGKTSTDTQYF.

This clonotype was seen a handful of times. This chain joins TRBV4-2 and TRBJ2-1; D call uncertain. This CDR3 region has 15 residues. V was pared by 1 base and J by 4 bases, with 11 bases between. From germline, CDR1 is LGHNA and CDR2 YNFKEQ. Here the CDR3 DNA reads TGTGCCAGCAGCCAAGTGAGATCAGCATACAATGAGCAGTTCTTC. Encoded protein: CASSQVRSAYNEQFF.

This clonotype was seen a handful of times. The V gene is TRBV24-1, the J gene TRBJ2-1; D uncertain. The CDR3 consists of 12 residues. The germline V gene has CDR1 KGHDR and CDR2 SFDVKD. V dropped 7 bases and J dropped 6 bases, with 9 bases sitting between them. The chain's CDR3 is CATSGALNEQFF. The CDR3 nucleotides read TGTGCCACCAGCGGAGCCCTCAATGAGCAGTTCTTC.

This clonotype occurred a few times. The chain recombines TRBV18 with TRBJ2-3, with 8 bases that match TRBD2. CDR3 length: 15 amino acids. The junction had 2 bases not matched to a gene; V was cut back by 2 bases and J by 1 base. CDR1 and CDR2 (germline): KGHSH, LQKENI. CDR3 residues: CASSPKLAGTDTQYF. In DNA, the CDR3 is TGTGCCAGCTCACCAAAACTAGCGGGCACAGATACGCAGTATTTT.